The 14 T cell receptor beta chains listed next were all sequenced from one sample in a study of beta chain features in type 1 diabetes. Expressed TCRB transcripts were sequenced because the entire RNA isolate underwent reverse transcription. Clones were sequenced by immunoSEQ multiplex PCR, and TCRdb holds only the in-frame ones, with some missing. The table has 250,000 to 400,000 clones, 14% seen once. The sequenced material came from central memory CD4+ T cells from blood. Receptors originate from a man in his thirties or forties in good health.

This clone was detected a few times. CDR3 in DNA: TGTGCCAGCAGCGTAGAATCTAGCCCTACAGATACGCAGTATTTT. It encodes CASSVESSPTDTQYF. This chain uses TRBV9 with TRBJ2-3, with D perhaps TRBD2 (5 bases). The V gene lost 0 bases and the J gene lost 3 bases, with 11 bases spanning the gap. Germline loops: CDR1 SGDLS, CDR2 YYNGEE. The CDR3 is 15 residues long.

This rearrangement joins TRBV4-3 to TRBJ2-2; D uncertain. V lost 8 bases to trimming and J lost 3 bases, with 10 bases between them. Germline CDR1 LGHNA, CDR2 YSLEER. The CDR3 is made up of 13 amino acids. CDR3 residues: CASSQGYTGELFF. The CDR3 nucleotides are TGCGCCAGCTCCCAAGGGTACACCGGGGAGCTGTTTTTT.

This sequence joins TRBV5-1 and TRBJ2-7; 14 bases line up with TRBD2. The CDR3 is 24 residues long. The germline CDR1 and CDR2 sequences are SGHRS and YFSETQ. Losses at the gene ends were 2 bases for V and 1 base for J; bases not matched to a gene: 26. CDR3 sequence: CASSLGLGRPVPGTSGGKSYEQYF. In nucleotides, the CDR3 is TGCGCCAGCAGCTTAGGTCTCGGCAGACCGGTTCCCGGGACTAGCGGGGGCAAATCCTACGAGCAGTACTTC.

J is TRBJ2-3 and V is TRBV4-3; D might be TRBD2 (6 bases). The CDR3 extends over 12 amino acids. Germline V gene lookup returns CDR1 LGHNA and CDR2 YSLEER. Trimming stripped 0 bases from V and 8 bases from J, with 6 bases between. CDR3 residues: CASSQEGGTQYF. CDR3 DNA: TGCGCCAGCAGCCAAGAGGGAGGTACGCAGTATTTT.

This rearrangement joins TRBV15 to TRBJ2-5; unclear D gene. Trimming removed 1 base from V and 1 base from J, with 7 bases in between. Germline V CDR1 and CDR2: LNHNV, YYDKDF (reference sequence). The CDR3 is 14 residues long. The CDR3 here is CATSRGTTQETQYF. The CDR3 nucleotides are TGTGCCACCAGCAGAGGGACCACCCAAGAGACCCAGTACTTC.

This clone occurred a few times. V gene TRBV5-1 combines with J gene TRBJ2-3; a weak D match, TRBD1 (7 bases). Germline-derived CDR1 and CDR2 are SGHRS and YFSETQ. Trimming left V 0 bases short and J 3 bases short, with 14 bases between. The CDR3 runs to 16 residues. CDR3 residues: CASSLVGGGATDTQYF. In DNA form, the CDR3 reads TGCGCCAGCAGCTTGGTTGGAGGGGGCGCGACAGATACGCAGTATTTT. The complete variable domain, with remaining parts taken from reference TRBV5-1 and TRBJ2-3, reads KAGVTQTPRYLIKTRGQQVTLSCSPISGHRSVSWYQQTPGQGLQFLFEYFSETQRNKGNFPGRFSGRQFSNSRSEMNVSTLELGDSALYLCASSLVGGGATDTQYFGPGTRLTVL.

The J gene is TRBJ1-3, the V gene TRBV18; no reliable D call. The V gene lost 6 bases and the J gene lost 0 bases, with 12 bases spanning the gap. Germline CDR1 is KGHSH and CDR2 is LQKENI. This CDR3 is built from 15 residues. The CDR3, as DNA: TGTGCCAGCTCTTTGGACGGACGCTCTGGAAACACCATATATTTT. Residues: CASSLDGRSGNTIYF.

The chain joins TRBV12-5 to TRBJ2-1; 11 bases line up with TRBD2. Germline CDR1 is LGHNT and CDR2 is FRNRAP. The CDR3 consists of 14 residues. The junction had 8 bases not matched to a gene; V was cut back by 7 bases and J by 9 bases. The CDR3 loop is CASAMTSGVREQFF. CDR3 nucleotides: TGTGCTAGTGCTATGACTAGCGGGGTACGTGAGCAGTTCTTC.

The chain employs TRBV6-6 and TRBJ1-1; D is ambiguous. Germline lookup yields CDR1 MNHNY and CDR2 SVGAGI (reference sequence). The CDR3 runs 12 residues. V lost 6 bases to trimming and J lost 3 bases, with 8 bases between them. The CDR3 DNA is TGTGCCAGCAGCCAGGAGTACACTGAAGCTTTCTTT. Translating it yields CASSQEYTEAFF.

This clone has a count of ten or more. The CDR3 DNA reads TGCAGCGTTGGAAACAGGGGTACGAACGTCCTGACTTTC. The encoded protein is CSVGNRGTNVLTF. The rearrangement uses TRBV29-1 and TRBJ2-6, with 7 bases aligning to TRBD1. CDR1 and CDR2 from the germline V gene are SQVTM and ANQGSEA. Losses at the gene ends were 4 bases for V and 10 bases for J; bases not matched to a gene: 7. This CDR3 has 13 amino acids. The full variable domain, with the rest looked up from reference TRBV29-1 and TRBJ2-6, is SAVISQKPSRDICQRGTSLTIQCQVDSQVTMMFWYRQQPGQSLTLIATANQGSEATYESGFVIDKFPISRPNLTFSTLTVSNMSPEDSSIYLCSVGNRGTNVLTFGAGSRLTVL.

The gene calls are TRBV11-2 and TRBJ2-5, with TRBD2 matching 7 bases. In germline, CDR1 is SGHAT, CDR2 FQNNGV. V shed 1 base, J shed 4 bases, and the junction held 3 bases outside the gene matches. CDR3 length equals 14 residues. The CDR3 here is CASSLGLAAETQYF. The CDR3, as DNA: TGTGCCAGCAGCTTAGGGCTAGCGGCAGAGACCCAGTACTTC.

The chain is built from TRBV10-3 and TRBJ2-5; no clear D gene. Germline CDR1 and CDR2: ENHRY and SYGVKD. Trimming took off 4 bases at V and 2 bases at J, with 14 bases between the two ends. This CDR3 spans 15 amino acids. CDR3 sequence reads: CAISGSGRLQETQYF. CDR3 DNA sequence: TGTGCCATCAGTGGGTCCGGCAGGCTACAAGAGACCCAGTACTTC.

The chain combines TRBV6-1 with TRBJ2-6; no definite D call. The CDR3 covers 15 residues. Trimming took 6 bases from V and 1 from J, leaving 10 bases between them. The germline CDR1 and CDR2 sequences are MNHNS and SASEGT. The CDR3 DNA reads TGTGCCAGCAGCGAGGATCGTTCTGGGGCCAACGTCCTGACTTTC. This gives the protein CASSEDRSGANVLTF.

The table lists this clone with many counts. V is TRBV14 and J is TRBJ1-2, with TRBD1 matching over 7 bases. Germline loops: CDR1 SGHDN, CDR2 FVKESK. This CDR3 has 12 amino acids. V lost 2 bases, J lost 7 bases, and 1 base stayed unmatched. The CDR3 reads CASSQNRGGYTF. In nucleotides, the CDR3 is TGTGCCAGCAGCCAAAACAGGGGTGGCTACACCTTC. Looking up the rest from reference TRBV14 and TRBJ1-2 gives the full variable domain: EAGVTQFPSHSVIEKGQTVTLRCDPISGHDNLYWYRRVMGKEIKFLLHFVKESKQDESGMPNNRFLAERTGGTYSTLKVQPAELEDSGVYFCASSQNRGGYTFGSGTRLTVV.